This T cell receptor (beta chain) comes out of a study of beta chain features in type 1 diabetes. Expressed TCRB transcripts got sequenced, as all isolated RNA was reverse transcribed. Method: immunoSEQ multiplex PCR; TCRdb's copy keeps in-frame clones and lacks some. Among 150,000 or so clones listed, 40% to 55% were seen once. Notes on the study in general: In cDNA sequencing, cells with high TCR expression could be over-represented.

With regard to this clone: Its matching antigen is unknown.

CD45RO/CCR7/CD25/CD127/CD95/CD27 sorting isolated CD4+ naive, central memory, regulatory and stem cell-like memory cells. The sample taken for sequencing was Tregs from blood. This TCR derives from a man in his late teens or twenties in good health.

The CDR3 protein is CASSLDGGRTGELFF. The CDR3 DNA is TGCGCCAGCAGCTTGGACGGGGGTCGTACCGGGGAGCTGTTTTTT. The V call is TRBV5-1, the J call TRBJ2-2; D possibly corresponds to TRBD2 (6 bases). The V end lost 0 bases, the J end lost 5 bases, and 11 bases lay between the germline ends. The V gene's germline CDR1 is SGHRS and CDR2 YFSETQ. This CDR3 comprises 15 residues.